Described below is a single T cell receptor beta chain sequence and its context. The CDR3 sequence is 14 residues long. Germline CDR1 and CDR2: MDHEN and SYDVKM. V lost 3 bases and J lost 4, with 12 bases in between. Under the authors' procedure: Reference gene primer amplification gave estimated nucleated cell counts. Profiling relied on immunoSEQ multiplex PCR, and the TCRdb table lists in-frame clones only, not all of them. That table furnishes V, J and clone size, whereas the DNA furnished D and trimming. The table shows about 130,000 clones, with about 77% occurring only once. These data belong to a study of blood T cell repertoires in COVID-19. Study-level background: Samples of COVID-19 (acute and convalescent) were obtained from the United States, Italy and Spain. PBMCs, B-cell-depleted T cells, or T cells provided the cDNA or gDNA that made up the material.

The TCR sequence derives from an elderly man with acute or convalescent COVID-19. This chain links TRBV28 with TRBJ1-2; D may be TRBD1 (5 bases). Sequenced sample: peripheral blood. In nucleotides, the CDR3 is TGTGCCAGCAGTTTTTCGGGGGGAATCTATGGCTACACCTTC. It encodes CASSFSGGIYGYTF.